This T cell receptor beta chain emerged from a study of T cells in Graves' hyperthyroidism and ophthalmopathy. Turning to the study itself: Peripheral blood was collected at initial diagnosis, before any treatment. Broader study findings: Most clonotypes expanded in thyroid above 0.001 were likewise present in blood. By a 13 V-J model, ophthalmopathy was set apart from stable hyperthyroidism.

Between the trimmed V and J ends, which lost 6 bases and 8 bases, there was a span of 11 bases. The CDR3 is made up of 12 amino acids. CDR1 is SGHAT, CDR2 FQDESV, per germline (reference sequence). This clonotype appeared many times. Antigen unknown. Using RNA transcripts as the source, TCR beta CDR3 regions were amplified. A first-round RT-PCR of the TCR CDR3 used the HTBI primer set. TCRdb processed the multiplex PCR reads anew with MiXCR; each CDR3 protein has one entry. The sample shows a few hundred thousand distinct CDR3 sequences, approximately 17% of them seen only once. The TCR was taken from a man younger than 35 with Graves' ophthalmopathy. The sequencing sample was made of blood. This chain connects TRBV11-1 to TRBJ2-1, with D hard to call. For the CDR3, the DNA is TGTGCCAGCAGTGACTCCAACGATGAGCAGTTCTTC. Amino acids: CASSDSNDEQFF.